This TCR beta chain appears in the sequencing data of a study of T cells in severe cutaneous drug reactions. The study, taken as a whole, reports: In carbamazepine-induced Stevens-Johnson syndrome or toxic epidermal necrolysis, TRBV12-4 averaged about 30% in blister cells and 4.5% to 5% in PBMC.

The patients sequenced had a carbamazepine-induced Stevens-Johnson syndrome or toxic epidermal necrolysis reaction. CBZ-SJS/TEN patients of Han Chinese (five) and European (about six) origin supplied blood. The CDR3 extends over 15 amino acids. On this clonotype: Its antigen remains unidentified.

Libraries were made by iRepertoire multiplex PCR with TCR subtype-specific primers for bulk and single-cell sequencing. TCRdb reprocessed the multiplex PCR reads and stores each CDR3 protein as one record, lacking DNA. This repertoire includes approximately 5,500 distinct CDR3 sequences. The sequence came from a human donor with a severe cutaneous adverse drug reaction. V gene TRBV12-3 or TRBV12-4 combines with J gene TRBJ2-1; the TCRdb call, TRBD1, lacks DNA for checking. What was sequenced was PBMCs. The CDR3 here is CASSPHLTGDNEQFF.